Listed here are 19 T cell receptor beta chains from one sample, sequenced in a study of OX40 agonist ivuxolimab in advanced cancers. The library came from the immunoSEQ multiplex PCR assay. TCRdb retrieved this table from immuneACCESS and kept in-frame rearrangements only. Not all clones are present; in checked studies, unresolved V genes account for under half, and no reason is known for the remainder. In all, the sample holds some 83,000 clones, and 86% of those were seen once. The ten biggest clones cover approximately 2% of the sample. Source: CD4+ or CD8+ T cells sorted from blood, taken in a trial of the OX40 agonist ivuxolimab. All receptors derive from an adult with an advanced solid tumor such as melanoma, head and neck, liver or kidney cancer.

This sequence joins TRBV11-2 and TRBJ1-4; 7 bases are a match to TRBD1. The CDR3 contains 14 residues. V was clipped by 2 bases and J by 3 bases; unmatched bases: 0. Germline assignment: CDR1 SGHAT and CDR2 FQNNGV. The CDR3 spells CASSLTGANEKLFF. In nucleotides, the CDR3 is TGTGCCAGCAGCTTAACAGGGGCTAATGAAAAACTGTTTTTT.

The CDR3 bases are TGTGCCAGCAGCCTAACCATTGGCTACGAGCAGTACTTC. Its translation: CASSLTIGYEQYF. The chain uses TRBV4-2 and TRBJ2-7; no firm D call. Trimming took 4 bases from V and 3 from J, leaving 10 bases between them. Per the germline V gene, CDR1 is LGHNA and CDR2 is YNFKEQ. The CDR3 runs 13 residues.

J is TRBJ2-1 and V is TRBV7-3, with TRBD2 as a possible D gene (5 bases). Germline V gene lookup returns CDR1 SGHTA and CDR2 FQGTGA. The V and J ends lost 2 bases and 7 bases respectively, with 15 bases between them. The CDR3 contains 15 residues. The CDR3 DNA reads TGTGCCAGCAGCTTACAAGGGTCGAGGGCAAATGAGCAGTTCTTC. It yields the protein CASSLQGSRANEQFF.

The chain has TRBV30 and TRBJ2-2, with TRBD2 matching 7 bases. V trimming: 4 bases; J trimming: 7 bases; junction bases outside the gene matches: 9. The CDR3 spans 14 residues. Germline lookup yields CDR1 GTSNPN and CDR2 SVGIG (reference sequence). CDR3 sequence reads: CAWTPGGNIGELFF. Written as DNA, the CDR3 is TGTGCCTGGACCCCCGGGGGGAATATCGGGGAGCTGTTTTTT.

The chain is built from TRBV29-1 and TRBJ2-1; perhaps TRBD2 as D (5 bases). The CDR3 is made up of 13 amino acids. CDR1 and CDR2 from the germline V gene are SQVTM and ANQGSEA. V was trimmed by 0 bases and J by 7 bases, leaving 10 bases between them. The CDR3 loop reads CSVEERRENEQFF. DNA of the CDR3: TGCAGCGTTGAAGAACGTAGGGAGAATGAGCAGTTCTTC.

This clone appeared a few times. The genes are TRBV30 and TRBJ2-7; D not certain. The CDR3 extends over 13 amino acids. Trimming took 2 bases from V and 1 from J, leaving 9 bases between them. Germline loops: CDR1 GTSNPN, CDR2 SVGIG (reference sequence). The chain's CDR3 is CAWSPGVSYEQYF. The CDR3 DNA sequence: TGTGCCTGGAGTCCTGGGGTTTCCTACGAGCAGTACTTC.

The chain recombines TRBV7-6 with TRBJ2-7; TRBD2 matches 14 bases. The trim removed 1 base at V and 4 bases at J, leaving 3 bases unmatched. This CDR3 is 16 amino acids long. The germline CDR1 and CDR2 sequences are SGHVS and FNYEAQ. The CDR3 region is CASSLEGTSGRYEQYF. CDR3 coding DNA: TGTGCCAGCAGCTTAGAAGGGACTAGCGGGAGATACGAGCAGTACTTC. The variable domain in full, with the rest retrieved from reference TRBV7-6 and TRBJ2-7, is GAGVSQSPRYKVTKRGQDVALRCDPISGHVSLYWYRQALGQGPEFLTYFNYEAQQDKSGLPNDRFSAERPEGSISTLTIQRTEQRDSAMYRCASSLEGTSGRYEQYFGPGTRLTVT.

The chain couples TRBV18 to TRBJ2-2; the match to TRBD2 covers 14 bases. V was pared by 0 bases and J by 5 bases, with 5 bases of the junction left unmatched. The CDR3 length is 18 residues. CDR1 is KGHSH, CDR2 LQKENI, per germline. Here the CDR3 DNA reads TGTGCCAGCTCACCACCGGGACTAGCGGGAGCGGTTACCGGGGAGCTGTTTTTT. Its protein product is CASSPPGLAGAVTGELFF. Using reference TRBV18 and TRBJ2-2 for the parts outside the CDR3, the full variable domain is NAGVMQNPRHLVRRRGQEARLRCSPMKGHSHVYWYRQLPEEGLKFMVYLQKENIIDESGMPKERFSAEFPKEGPSILRIQQVVRGDSAAYFCASSPPGLAGAVTGELFFGEGSRLTVL.

The chain couples TRBV7-9 to TRBJ1-1; maybe TRBD1 (6 bases). Trimming cost V 5 bases and J 6 bases, with 25 bases left between them. The CDR3 sequence is 17 residues long. CDR1 is SEHNR and CDR2 is FQNEAQ in the germline V gene (reference sequence). CDR3 sequence (DNA): TGTGCCAGCAGCCGCCCCGCAAACAGGGACGGAGCTTCTGAAGCTTTCTTT. Its protein product is CASSRPANRDGASEAFF.

The genes are TRBV2 and TRBJ2-5; D possibly corresponds to TRBD1 (6 bases). Germline values: CDR1 SNHLY, CDR2 FYNNEI. V was trimmed by 7 bases and J by 6 bases, leaving 12 bases between them. This CDR3 comprises 12 residues. The CDR3, as DNA: TGTGCCAGCACTGTAGGGGGAAAGACCCAGTACTTC. Amino acids: CASTVGGKTQYF.

The gene calls are TRBV7-3 and TRBJ2-2; 7 bases are a match to TRBD2. The CDR3 spans 16 residues. J was trimmed by 2 bases and V by 2 bases; bases with no gene match: 5. CDR1 and CDR2 from the germline V gene are SGHTA and FQGTGA. CDR3 bases: TGTGCCAGCAGCTTATTTCGCGGGGGAAACACCGGGGAGCTGTTTTTT. Protein: CASSLFRGGNTGELFF.

This clone was seen a single time. This CDR3 reads CASSESRDYRNQPQHF. CDR3 nucleotide sequence: TGTGCCAGCAGTGAATCTCGGGACTACCGCAATCAGCCCCAGCATTTT. The chain employs TRBV6-1 and TRBJ1-5, with TRBD1 as a possible D gene (5 bases). CDR1 is MNHNS and CDR2 is SASEGT in the germline V gene. V was trimmed by 2 bases and J by 2 bases, leaving 13 bases between them. This CDR3 region has 16 residues.

CDR3 loop: CASSLRQGNEQYF. CDR3 bases: TGTGCCAGCAGCTTACGACAGGGAAACGAGCAGTACTTC. This sequence joins TRBV5-8 and TRBJ2-7; TRBD1 aligns across 7 bases. There are 13 residues in the CDR3. Unmatched junction bases numbered 4, after V lost 2 bases and J lost 5 bases. The germline CDR1 and CDR2 sequences are SGHTS and YDEGEE. The whole variable domain, remainder taken from reference TRBV5-8 and TRBJ2-7, is EAGVTQSPTHLIKTRGQQATLRCSPISGHTSVYWYQQALGLGLQFLLWYDEGEERNRGNFPPRFSGRQFPNYSSELNVNALELEDSALYLCASSLRQGNEQYFGPGTRLTVT.

J is TRBJ1-2 and V is TRBV6-5, with D hard to call. Germline V CDR1 and CDR2: MNHEY, SVGAGI. With 5 bases removed from V and 1 base from J, the gap between germline ends came to 8 bases. The CDR3 is made up of 13 amino acids. The DNA for the CDR3 is TGTGCCAGCAGTGAAAATCTTAACTATGGCTACACCTTC. Its protein is CASSENLNYGYTF.

CDR3 amino acids: CASSSGGWYTEAFF. CDR3 in DNA: TGTGCCAGCAGCTCCGGGGGTTGGTACACTGAAGCTTTCTTT. The rearrangement uses TRBV5-6 and TRBJ1-1, with D possibly TRBD1 on 5 matching bases. Germline CDR1 reads SGHDT; CDR2 reads YYEEEE. With 3 bases removed from V and 3 bases from J, the gap between germline ends came to 12 bases. This CDR3 contains 14 residues.

Notes on this clone: This may arise from a read error, as a much more abundant clone is one base away. The V gene is TRBV27, the J gene TRBJ2-5, with D perhaps TRBD2 (5 bases). CDR3 size: 13 residues. Germline-derived CDR1 and CDR2 are MNHEY and SMNVEV (reference sequence). CDR3 sequence: CASSLSSWETRYF. The CDR3 DNA sequence: TGTGCCAGCAGTTTATCGTCCTGGGAGACCCGGTACTTC.

Only a few counts were recorded for this clone. This chain uses TRBV27 with TRBJ2-7, with D possibly matching TRBD1 (6 bases). The V end was cut by 6 bases, the J end by 5 bases, with 17 bases between. Germline CDR1 and CDR2: MNHEY and SMNVEV (reference sequence). The CDR3 runs to 14 residues. CDR3 amino acids: CASSLLGTRHEQYF. In nucleotides, the CDR3 is TGTGCCAGCAGCCTTCTGGGGACACGGCACGAGCAGTACTTC.

The chain recombines TRBV2 with TRBJ2-7; D is unclear. The CDR3 spans 13 residues. V lost 6 bases and J 5 bases, leaving 14 bases between the germline ends. Germline V gene sequence: CDR1 SNHLY, CDR2 FYNNEI. In DNA form, the CDR3 reads TGTGCCAGCAGCTTTGGCAGGCTAGACGAGCAGTACTTC. This sequence encodes CASSFGRLDEQYF.

The chain combines TRBV5-1 with TRBJ2-7; D is undetermined. The CDR3 is 13 residues long. V was shortened by 5 bases and J by 3 bases, with 12 bases between the two germline ends. The germline gives CDR1 SGHRS, CDR2 YFSETQ. Written as DNA, the CDR3 is TGCGCCAGCAGAAAGACCGATTTCTACGAGCAGTACTTC. Translating gives CASRKTDFYEQYF.